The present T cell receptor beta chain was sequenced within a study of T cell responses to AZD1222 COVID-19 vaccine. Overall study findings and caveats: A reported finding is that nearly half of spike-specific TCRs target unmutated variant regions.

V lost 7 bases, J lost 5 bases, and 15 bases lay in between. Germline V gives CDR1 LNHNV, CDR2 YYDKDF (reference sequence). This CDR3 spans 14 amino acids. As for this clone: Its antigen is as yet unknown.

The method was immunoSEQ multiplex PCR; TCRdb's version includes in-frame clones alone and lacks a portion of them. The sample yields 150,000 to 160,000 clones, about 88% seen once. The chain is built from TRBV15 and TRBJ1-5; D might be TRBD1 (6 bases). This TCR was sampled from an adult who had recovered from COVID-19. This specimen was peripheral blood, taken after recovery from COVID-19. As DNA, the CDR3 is TGTGCCACCACAGGACAGTCCGAGGATCAGCCCCAGCATTTT. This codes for CATTGQSEDQPQHF.